The rows below give T cell receptor beta chains drawn from one sample of a study of response to subunit inactivated influenza vaccine. TCRdb re-analysed the RT-PCR reads in MiXCR, keeping a single row per CDR3 protein. The sample includes about 520,000 distinct CDR3 sequences, around 25% of them seen just once. The sequences come from CD4+ T cells sorted from PBMCs, collected approximately 5 days after vaccination. The receptors originated from a man aged 50 or older who received an inactivated influenza vaccine. Each CDR3 is given with its conserved first and last residue. D genes are given only for firm matches. The size entry is marked missing in some rows and otherwise reads once, few, many or a size class.

v_gene	j_gene	abundance	d_gene	CDR3nt	CDR3aa
TRBV6-2/TRBV6-3	TRBJ2-7	.	.	TGTGCCACCGCCCGGGGCAATTCGGAGCAGTACTTC	CATARGNSEQYF
TRBV28	TRBJ2-7	few	.	TGTGCCAGCAAGGGGGGGAAGCAGTACTTC	CASKGGKQYF
TRBV7-2	TRBJ2-1	.	TRBD2	TGTGCCAGCAGCTTGGGGACTAGTACCTACAATGAGCAGTTCTTC	CASSLGTSTYNEQFF
TRBV29-1	TRBJ2-1	few	.	TGCAGCACATTACAGGGCTTCAGCTCCTACAATGAGCAGTTCTTC	CSTLQGFSSYNEQFF
TRBV11-2	TRBJ2-1	.	TRBD2	TGTGCCAGCAGCCCAGGACTAGCGGGGTGGTTTGAGCAGTTCTTC	CASSPGLAGWFEQFF
TRBV6-5	TRBJ1-5	few	.	TGTGCCAGCAGTTACTCCCATTTTAGCAATCAGCCCCAGCATTTT	CASSYSHFSNQPQHF
TRBV24-1	TRBJ2-5	.	.	TGTGCCACCAGTGAAGCGGAGACCCAGTACTTC	CATSEAETQYF
TRBV7-2	TRBJ2-7	.	.	TGTGCCAGCAGCTTAGCAGGGCAGCTCGTACTTTACGAGCAGTACTTC	CASSLAGQLVLYEQYF
TRBV5-1	TRBJ2-5	.	TRBD1	TGCGCCAGCAGCGTCCTGACAGGGTCCAGGGAGACCCAGTACTTC	CASSVLTGSRETQYF
TRBV13	TRBJ1-5	.	.	TGTGCCAGCAGCCATTCAGGGGAACAGCCCCAGCATTTT	CASSHSGEQPQHF
TRBV20-1	TRBJ1-5	few	.	TGCAGTGCTAGTCGGGGGGCCAGCAATCAGCCCCAGCATTTT	CSASRGASNQPQHF
TRBV28	TRBJ2-3	.	.	TGTGCCAGCAGTGGTGGACTGATGAATACGCAGTATTTT	CASSGGLMNTQYF
TRBV7-9	TRBJ2-5	.	TRBD1	TGTGCCAGCAGCCACAGGGGACAGTTCCCTAAAGAGACCCAGTACTTC	CASSHRGQFPKETQYF
TRBV11-2	TRBJ2-7	.	TRBD1	TGTGCCAGCAGCTCAATACAGGGGGGTTTATTTACGGAGCAGTACTTC	CASSSIQGGLFTEQYF
TRBV7-9	TRBJ2-3	.	.	TGTGCCAGCAGCTTAGACGCTTATACGCAGTATTTT	CASSLDAYTQYF
TRBV6-2/TRBV6-3	TRBJ2-7	.	TRBD2	TGTGCCAGCAGGAAGCTAGCGGGGGCCATCTACGAGCAGTACTTC	CASRKLAGAIYEQYF
TRBV7-2	TRBJ2-5	.	TRBD1	TGTGCCAGCAGCCCAACAGGGGAGCATTCGGAGACCCAGTACTTC	CASSPTGEHSETQYF
TRBV5-1	TRBJ1-6	.	.	TGCGCCAGCAGCTTAGACGGACAAATTAATTCACCCCTCCACTTT	CASSLDGQINSPLHF
TRBV20-1	TRBJ2-3	few	TRBD2	TGCAGTGCTAGAGATGGGCGGGGGGGGAGAAATACGCAGTATTTT	CSARDGRGGRNTQYF
TRBV6-2/TRBV6-3	TRBJ2-1	.	.	TGTGCCAGCAGTTACTCGAGGACGGGCACCTACAATGAGCAGTTCTTC	CASSYSRTGTYNEQFF
TRBV4-2	TRBJ1-4	few	TRBD1	TGTGCCAGCAGCCAAGACCGCTCCGGGACAGGGGGGGAAAAACTGTTTTTT	CASSQDRSGTGGEKLFF
TRBV4-1	TRBJ2-3	.	.	TGCGCCAGCAGCCAAGCCCCGGTGAGGGCTAGGGCAGATACGCAGTATTTT	CASSQAPVRARADTQYF
TRBV29-1	TRBJ2-3	many	TRBD2	TGCAGCGTTGACCACTTCGGACTAGCGGGAGATACGCAGTATTTT	CSVDHFGLAGDTQYF
TRBV29-1	TRBJ2-3	.	TRBD2	TGCAGCGTTGTTGGGAGGGCTTCCACAGATACGCAGTATTTT	CSVVGRASTDTQYF
TRBV7-2	TRBJ1-5	few	.	TGTGCCAGCAGCTTAGGTAGGATAGGGGCAGCCAATCAGCCCCAGCATTTT	CASSLGRIGAANQPQHF
TRBV5-1	TRBJ2-2	.	TRBD1	TGCGCCAGCAGGACGGGACAGGGAACCACCGGGGAGCTGTTTTTT	CASRTGQGTTGELFF
TRBV10-3	TRBJ2-2	.	.	TGTGCCGGTTCTACGGGGTCGAACACCGGGGAGCTGTTTTTT	CAGSTGSNTGELFF
TRBV5-1	TRBJ2-2	few	TRBD2	TGCGCCAGCAGCCTCCGACTAGCGAAAGCGGGCGGGGAGCTGTTTTTT	CASSLRLAKAGGELFF
TRBV21-1	TRBJ1-2	.	.	TGTGCCAAAACGAGGCATCGGGATGTCGGCTACACCTTC	CAKTRHRDVGYTF
TRBV7-8	TRBJ2-7	.	.	TGTGCCAGCAGCCCTAGAGAACTACGGGAGCAGTACTTC	CASSPRELREQYF
TRBV7-9	TRBJ2-5	many	.	TGCGCCAGCAGCTTGAGCCGCCAAGAGACCCAGTACTTC	CASSLSRQETQYF
TRBV7-9	TRBJ1-2	few	.	TGTGCCAGCAGCTCGGACCAATATGGCTACACCTTC	CASSSDQYGYTF
TRBV5-6	TRBJ2-5	few	TRBD2	TGTGCCAGCAGCCGAGGGAGCGGGAAAGAGACCCAGTACTTC	CASSRGSGKETQYF
TRBV7-9	TRBJ2-5	.	.	TGTGCCAGCAGCTTAGCGGGCGGGGACCAAGAGACCCAGTACTTC	CASSLAGGDQETQYF
TRBV5-1	TRBJ2-7	few	.	TGCGCCAGCAGCTCACGGGAACCCGGATACTACGAGCAGTACTTC	CASSSREPGYYEQYF
TRBV12-3/TRBV12-4	TRBJ1-1	.	.	TGTGCCAGCAGCCGCCACCCGAACACTGAAGCTTTCTTT	CASSRHPNTEAFF
TRBV20-1	TRBJ2-7	few	.	TGCAGTGCCTTTGGGGGGGCCGGGGACCCGCTAGGCGAGCAGTACTTC	CSAFGGAGDPLGEQYF
TRBV7-6	TRBJ2-7	.	.	TGTGCCAGCAGCTCCTTTCGGGGCTACGAGCAGTACTTC	CASSSFRGYEQYF
TRBV5-8	TRBJ2-1	.	.	TGTGCCAGCAGCTTGCCGAGTGGACCCATACTTTACAATGAGCAGTTCTTC	CASSLPSGPILYNEQFF
TRBV6-4	TRBJ2-2	.	TRBD2	TGTGCCAGCAGTCCCAGCGGGAACACCGGCGGGGAGCTGTTTTTT	CASSPSGNTGGELFF
TRBV27	TRBJ2-7	.	TRBD1	TGTGCCAGCAGCCCGGACAGGCGCGGGTACGAGCAGTACTTC	CASSPDRRGYEQYF
TRBV12-3/TRBV12-4	TRBJ2-7	.	TRBD1	TGTGCCAGCAGCCTCGGGCCACAGGGGAGAGAGCAGTACTTC	CASSLGPQGREQYF
TRBV6-1	TRBJ2-7	few	TRBD1	TGTGCCAGCAGCTGGGGACAGGGGACAACCTACGAGCAGTACTTC	CASSWGQGTTYEQYF
TRBV5-1	TRBJ2-1	many	.	TGCGCCAGCAGCTTGGGGCGGCTAGAGAACAATGAGCAGTTCTTC	CASSLGRLENNEQFF
TRBV4-1	TRBJ2-1	.	TRBD2	TGCGCCAGCAGCCTTCCCGGGAGGACGGCTGAGCAGTTCTTC	CASSLPGRTAEQFF
TRBV20-1	TRBJ2-7	.	.	TGCTGTGCTAGAAGTTCCGGCCATAACTCCTACGAGCAGTACTTC	CCARSSGHNSYEQYF
TRBV19	TRBJ1-5	.	.	TGTGCCAGTGAGTGGGGCAATCAGCCCCAGCATTTT	CASEWGNQPQHF
TRBV13	TRBJ2-2	.	.	TGTGCCAGCCGTTCTGGTGGCCCGAACACCGGGGAGCTGTTTTTT	CASRSGGPNTGELFF
TRBV12-3/TRBV12-4	TRBJ2-7	many	TRBD2	TGTGCCTGCAGGGCAAGCGGGAGCTACGAGCAGTACTTC	CACRASGSYEQYF
TRBV20-1	TRBJ2-6	.	TRBD1	TGCAGTGCTAGAACACGGGACAGGGTTAGTGGGGCCAACGTCCTGACTTTC	CSARTRDRVSGANVLTF
TRBV3-1	TRBJ2-5	few	TRBD2	TGTGCCAGCAGCAATATAGCGGGAGGGAGCGGAGAGACCCAGTACTTC	CASSNIAGGSGETQYF